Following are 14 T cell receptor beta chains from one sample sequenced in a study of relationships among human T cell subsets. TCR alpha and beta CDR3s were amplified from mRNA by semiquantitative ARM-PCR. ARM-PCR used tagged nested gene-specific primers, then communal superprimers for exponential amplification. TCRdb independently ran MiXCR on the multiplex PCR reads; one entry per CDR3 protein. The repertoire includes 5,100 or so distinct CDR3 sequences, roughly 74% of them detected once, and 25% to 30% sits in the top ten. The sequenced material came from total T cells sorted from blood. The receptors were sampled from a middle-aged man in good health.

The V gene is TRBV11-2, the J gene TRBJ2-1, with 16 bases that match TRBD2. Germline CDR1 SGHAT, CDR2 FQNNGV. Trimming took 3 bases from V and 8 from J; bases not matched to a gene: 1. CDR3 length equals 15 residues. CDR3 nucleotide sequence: TGTGCCAGCAGCTTGGGACTAGCGGGAGGGCATGAGCAGTTCTTC. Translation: CASSLGLAGGHEQFF.

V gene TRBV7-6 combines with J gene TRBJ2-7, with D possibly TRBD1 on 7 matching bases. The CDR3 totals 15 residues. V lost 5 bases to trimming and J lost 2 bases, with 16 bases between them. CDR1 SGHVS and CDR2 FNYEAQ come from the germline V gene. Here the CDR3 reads CASSQTRDRPYEQYF. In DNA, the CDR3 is TGTGCCAGCAGCCAGACGCGGGACAGACCCTACGAGCAGTACTTC. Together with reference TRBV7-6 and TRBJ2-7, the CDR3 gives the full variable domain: GAGVSQSPRYKVTKRGQDVALRCDPISGHVSLYWYRQALGQGPEFLTYFNYEAQQDKSGLPNDRFSAERPEGSISTLTIQRTEQRDSAMYRCASSQTRDRPYEQYFGPGTRLTVT.

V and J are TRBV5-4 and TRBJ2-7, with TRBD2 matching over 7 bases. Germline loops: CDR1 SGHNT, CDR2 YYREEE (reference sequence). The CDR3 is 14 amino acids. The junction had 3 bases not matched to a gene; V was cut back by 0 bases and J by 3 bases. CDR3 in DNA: TGTGCCAGCAGCTTGGAGGCGGGAGACTACGAGCAGTACTTC. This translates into CASSLEAGDYEQYF. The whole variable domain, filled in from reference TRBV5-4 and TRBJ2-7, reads ETGVTQSPTHLIKTRGQQVTLRCSSQSGHNTVSWYQQALGQGPQFIFQYYREEENGRGNFPPRFSGLQFPNYSSELNVNALELDDSALYLCASSLEAGDYEQYFGPGTRLTVT.

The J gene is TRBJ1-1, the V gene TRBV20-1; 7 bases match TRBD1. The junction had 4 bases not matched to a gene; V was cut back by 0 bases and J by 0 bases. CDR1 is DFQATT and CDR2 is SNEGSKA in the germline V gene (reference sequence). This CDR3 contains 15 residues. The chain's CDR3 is CSARDAGGMNTEAFF. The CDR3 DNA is TGCAGTGCTAGAGATGCAGGGGGTATGAACACTGAAGCTTTCTTT.

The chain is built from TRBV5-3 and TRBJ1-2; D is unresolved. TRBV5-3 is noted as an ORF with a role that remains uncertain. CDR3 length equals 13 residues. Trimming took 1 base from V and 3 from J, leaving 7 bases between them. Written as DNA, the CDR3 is TGTGCCAGAAGCTTGTTTGCGGACTATGGCTACACCTTC. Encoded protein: CARSLFADYGYTF.

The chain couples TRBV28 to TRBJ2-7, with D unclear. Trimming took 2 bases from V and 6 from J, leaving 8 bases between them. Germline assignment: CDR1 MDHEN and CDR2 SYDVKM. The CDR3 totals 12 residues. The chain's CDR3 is CASSLRVGEQYF. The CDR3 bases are TGTGCCAGCAGTTTACGGGTGGGCGAGCAGTACTTC.

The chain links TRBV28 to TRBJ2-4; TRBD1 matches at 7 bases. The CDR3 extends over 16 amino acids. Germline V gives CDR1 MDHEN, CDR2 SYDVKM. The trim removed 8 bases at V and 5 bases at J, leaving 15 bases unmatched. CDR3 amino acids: CASQTWHDRVENIQYF. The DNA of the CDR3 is TGTGCCAGCCAAACCTGGCACGACAGGGTGGAAAACATTCAGTACTTC.

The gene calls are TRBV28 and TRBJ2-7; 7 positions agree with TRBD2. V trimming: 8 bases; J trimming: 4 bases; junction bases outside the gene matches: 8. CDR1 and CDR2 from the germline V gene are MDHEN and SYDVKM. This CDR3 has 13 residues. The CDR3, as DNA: TGTGCCAGCGTCAGCGGGGCGATATACGAGCAGTACTTC. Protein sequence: CASVSGAIYEQYF. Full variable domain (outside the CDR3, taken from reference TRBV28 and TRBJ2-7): DVKVTQSSRYLVKRTGEKVFLECVQDMDHENMFWYRQDPGLGLRLIYFSYDVKMKEKGDIPEGYSVSREKKERFSLILESASTNQTSMYLCASVSGAIYEQYFGPGTRLTVT.

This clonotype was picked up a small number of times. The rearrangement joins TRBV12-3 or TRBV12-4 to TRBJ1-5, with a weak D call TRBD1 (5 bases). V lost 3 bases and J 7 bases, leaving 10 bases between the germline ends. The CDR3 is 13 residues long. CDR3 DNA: TGTGCCAGCAGTTTCGGGGGGATCCAGCCCCAGCATTTT. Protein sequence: CASSFGGIQPQHF.

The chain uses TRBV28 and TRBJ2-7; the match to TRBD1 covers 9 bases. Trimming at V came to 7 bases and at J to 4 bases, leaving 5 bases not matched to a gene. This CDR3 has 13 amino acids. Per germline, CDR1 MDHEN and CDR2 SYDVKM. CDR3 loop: CASIGDRVYEQYF. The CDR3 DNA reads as TGTGCCAGCATCGGGGACAGGGTATACGAGCAGTACTTC.

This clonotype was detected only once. The CDR3 coding sequence is TGTGCCAGCTCACCGGGACAGGGGTCGGATGGCTACACCTTC. Translating it yields CASSPGQGSDGYTF. The V call is TRBV18, the J call TRBJ1-2, with 10 nucleotides matching TRBD1. CDR1 KGHSH and CDR2 LQKENI come from the germline V gene. This CDR3 contains 14 residues. V lost 3 bases to trimming and J lost 6 bases; unmatched junction nucleotides: 4. The full variable domain, its missing parts supplied by reference TRBV18 and TRBJ1-2, is NAGVMQNPRHLVRRRGQEARLRCSPMKGHSHVYWYRQLPEEGLKFMVYLQKENIIDESGMPKERFSAEFPKEGPSILRIQQVVRGDSAAYFCASSPGQGSDGYTFGSGTRLTVV.

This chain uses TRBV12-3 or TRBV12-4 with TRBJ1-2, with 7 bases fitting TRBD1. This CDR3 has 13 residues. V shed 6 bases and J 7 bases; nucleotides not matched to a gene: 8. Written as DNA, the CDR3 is TGTGCCAGCAGCCCAGACAGGGTTAGTGGCTACACCTTC. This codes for CASSPDRVSGYTF.

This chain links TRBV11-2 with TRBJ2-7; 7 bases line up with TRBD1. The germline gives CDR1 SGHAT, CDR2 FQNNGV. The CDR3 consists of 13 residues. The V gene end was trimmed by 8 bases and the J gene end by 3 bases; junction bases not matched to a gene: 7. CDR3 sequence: CASRQGSFYEQYF. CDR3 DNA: TGTGCCAGCCGACAGGGCTCCTTCTACGAGCAGTACTTC. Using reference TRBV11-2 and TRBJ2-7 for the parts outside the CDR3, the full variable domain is EAGVAQSPRYKIIEKRQSVAFWCNPISGHATLYWYQQILGQGPKLLIQFQNNGVVDDSQLPKDRFSAERLKGVDSTLKIQPAKLEDSAVYLCASRQGSFYEQYFGPGTRLTVT.

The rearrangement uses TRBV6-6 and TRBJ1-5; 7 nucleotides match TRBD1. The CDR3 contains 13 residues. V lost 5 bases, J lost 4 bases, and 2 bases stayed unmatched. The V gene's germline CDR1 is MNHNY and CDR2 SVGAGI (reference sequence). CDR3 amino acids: CASSKTGNQPQHF. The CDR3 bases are TGTGCCAGCAGTAAGACAGGGAATCAGCCCCAGCATTTT.